This T cell receptor (beta chain) is drawn from a study of beta chain features in type 1 diabetes. As for this clone: Its antigen is unidentified.

Study-wide findings and caveats: VDJ junctions sequenced from type 1 diabetes patients showed fewer insertions and more deletions. A potential influence of HLA type upon TCRB rearrangement remained unresolved herein. Type 1 diabetes patients had TCRB CDR3s that were shorter (moderately but significantly so) in all four CD4+ subsets.

V dropped 4 bases and J dropped 7 bases, with 18 bases sitting between them. CDR3 length equals 15 residues. Germline V lookup: CDR1 SGDLS, CDR2 YYNGEE. The entirety of the isolated RNA underwent reverse transcription, so expressed TCRB transcripts were sequenced. Method: immunoSEQ multiplex PCR; TCRdb's copy keeps in-frame clones and lacks some. The sample holds fewer than 350,000 clones, approximately 16% seen once. The collection from each donor was one heparinised blood draw averaging roughly 100 mL. CD45RO/CCR7/CD25/CD127/CD95/CD27 sorting isolated CD4+ naive, central memory, regulatory and stem cell-like memory cells.

The TCR originated in a man aged 18 to 35 with type 1 diabetes. V usage is TRBV9 and J usage is TRBJ2-1, with D maybe TRBD1 (6 bases). Sequenced sample: naive CD4+ T cells from blood. The CDR3 spells CASSKGGRGINEQFF. The CDR3 nucleotides are TGTGCCAGCAGCAAAGGGGGACGAGGTATTAATGAGCAGTTCTTC. The variable domain in full, with the rest retrieved from reference TRBV9 and TRBJ2-1, is DSGVTQTPKHLITATGQRVTLRCSPRSGDLSVYWYQQSLDQGLQFLIQYYNGEERAKGNILERFSAQQFPDLHSELNLSSLELGDSALYFCASSKGGRGINEQFFGPGTRLTVL.